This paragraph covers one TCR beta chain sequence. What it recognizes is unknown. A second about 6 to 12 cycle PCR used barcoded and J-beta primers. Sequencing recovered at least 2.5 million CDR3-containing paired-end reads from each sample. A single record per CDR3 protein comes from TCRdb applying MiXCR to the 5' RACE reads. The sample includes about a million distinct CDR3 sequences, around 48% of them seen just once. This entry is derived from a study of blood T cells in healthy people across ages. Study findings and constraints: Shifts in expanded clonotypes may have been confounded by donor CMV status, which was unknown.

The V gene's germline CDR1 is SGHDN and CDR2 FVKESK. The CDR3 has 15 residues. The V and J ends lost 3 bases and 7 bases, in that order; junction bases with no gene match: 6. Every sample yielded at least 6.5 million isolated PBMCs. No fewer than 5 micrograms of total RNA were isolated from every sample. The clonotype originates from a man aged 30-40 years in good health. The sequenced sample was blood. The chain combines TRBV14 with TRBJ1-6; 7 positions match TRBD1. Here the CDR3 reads CASSQRTGQNSPLHF. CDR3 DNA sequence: TGTGCCAGCAGCCAGAGGACAGGACAAAATTCACCCCTCCACTTT.